Following are 22 T cell receptor beta chains from one sample sequenced in a study of blood T cell repertoires in COVID-19. Clones were read by immunoSEQ multiplex PCR, and TCRdb kept only the in-frame ones, dropping some. The data hold 350,000 or so clones, with roughly 87% observed a single time. Material: peripheral blood. The receptors were sampled from a woman aged 55 to 70 with COVID-19, enrolled during active disease.

This sequence joins TRBV5-4 and TRBJ1-1, with 9 bases that match TRBD1. The CDR3 loop spans 13 amino acids. The germline CDR1 and CDR2 sequences are SGHNT and YYREEE (reference sequence). The V segment lost 1 base and the J segment 11 bases; nucleotides outside the gene matches: 6. In DNA form, the CDR3 reads TGTGCCAGCAGCTTGCCACAGGGGGCAACGGCTTTCTTT. Translation gives CASSLPQGATAFF.

The rearrangement links TRBV5-1 to TRBJ2-1; TRBD2 matches 11 bases. Germline CDR1 reads SGHRS; CDR2 reads YFSETQ. The CDR3 runs 16 residues. The V gene end was trimmed by 0 bases and the J gene end by 6 bases; junction bases not matched to a gene: 5. This CDR3 reads CASSLALAGGGNEQFF. The CDR3 DNA sequence: TGCGCCAGCAGCTTGGCCCTAGCGGGGGGTGGCAATGAGCAGTTCTTC.

The rearrangement joins TRBV27 to TRBJ1-1; D is unclear. The CDR3 sequence is 14 residues long. V dropped 5 bases and J dropped 1 base, with 11 bases sitting between them. The germline gives CDR1 MNHEY, CDR2 SMNVEV (reference sequence). The CDR3 DNA is TGTGCCAGCAGTGGGAGACATTCGAACACTGAAGCTTTCTTT. This codes for CASSGRHSNTEAFF.

This clone was counted only a few times. J is TRBJ2-1 and V is TRBV5-4, with TRBD2 as a possible D gene (5 bases). The CDR3 runs 15 residues. Germline values: CDR1 SGHNT, CDR2 YYREEE (reference sequence). V dropped 4 bases and J dropped 2 bases, with 13 bases sitting between them. The CDR3 coding sequence is TGTGCCAGCAGCCACGGGGATCGCACCTACAATGAGCAGTTCTTC. This encodes CASSHGDRTYNEQFF.

The V gene is TRBV5-1, the J gene TRBJ2-5, with a tentative D call TRBD2 (6 bases). V gave up 4 bases and J gave up 1 base, with 14 bases separating them. The CDR3 has 15 amino acids. Germline CDR1 reads SGHRS; CDR2 reads YFSETQ. DNA of the CDR3: TGCGCCAGCAGCGAAGGGACTGACATCCAAGAGACCCAGTACTTC. This encodes CASSEGTDIQETQYF.

This clone was seen just once. This rearrangement joins TRBV2 to TRBJ1-4; maybe TRBD1 (6 bases). There are 14 residues in the CDR3. V was pared by 6 bases and J by 7 bases, with 15 bases between. Germline CDR1 is SNHLY and CDR2 is FYNNEI. In DNA, the CDR3 is TGTGCCAGCAGGGGGGACCAGGGGCTTGAAAAACTGTTTTTT. It is translated as CASRGDQGLEKLFF.

This clone was detected once. The genes are TRBV30 and TRBJ1-1; D ambiguous. This CDR3 has 12 amino acids. Between the trimmed V and J ends, which lost 3 bases and 6 bases, there was a span of 11 bases. In germline, CDR1 is GTSNPN, CDR2 SVGIG (reference sequence). CDR3 region: CAWRRGFAEAFF. CDR3 nucleotide sequence: TGTGCCTGGAGAAGAGGTTTCGCTGAAGCTTTCTTT.

The chain has TRBV5-1 and TRBJ1-1; 9 bases line up with TRBD1. Germline V lookup: CDR1 SGHRS, CDR2 YFSETQ. The CDR3 consists of 16 residues. V lost 4 bases, J lost 0 bases, and 7 bases stayed unmatched. Here the CDR3 reads CASSPGQGYVNTEAFF. As DNA, the CDR3 is TGCGCCAGCAGCCCGGGACAGGGATACGTGAACACTGAAGCTTTCTTT.

This chain links TRBV11-2 with TRBJ1-2; 9 bases map to TRBD1. With V trimmed by 6 bases and J by 8 bases, 4 bases remained unmatched. Germline CDR1 SGHAT, CDR2 FQNNGV. The CDR3 spans 12 residues. The CDR3 loop is CASRQGAWGYTF. The DNA for the CDR3 is TGTGCCAGCAGACAGGGGGCTTGGGGCTACACCTTC.

V and J are TRBV19 and TRBJ1-6, with 7 bases identical to TRBD1. Germline loops: CDR1 LNHDA, CDR2 SQIVND (reference sequence). With 10 bases clipped from V and 7 bases from J, the junction kept 13 bases outside the gene matches. The CDR3 runs 15 residues. As DNA, the CDR3 is TGTGCCACCAGATACCCGGGACAGCGAAATTCACCCCTCCACTTT. Amino acid sequence: CATRYPGQRNSPLHF. Supplemented by reference TRBV19 and TRBJ1-6, the full variable domain reads DGGITQSPKYLFRKEGQNVTLSCEQNLNHDAMYWYRQDPGQGLRLIYYSQIVNDFQKGDIAEGYSVSREKKESFPLTVTSAQKNPTAFYLCATRYPGQRNSPLHFGNGTRLTVT.

This rearrangement joins TRBV5-1 to TRBJ2-2, with D perhaps matching TRBD2 (6 bases). Between the trimmed V and J ends, which lost 3 bases and 6 bases, there was a span of 15 bases. CDR1 is SGHRS and CDR2 is YFSETQ in the germline V gene. CDR3 length: 15 residues. The CDR3 nucleotides are TGCGCCAGCAGCTGGGCAGGGAGGTTCGCCGGGGAGCTGTTTTTT. Residues: CASSWAGRFAGELFF. Supplemented by reference TRBV5-1 and TRBJ2-2, the full variable domain reads KAGVTQTPRYLIKTRGQQVTLSCSPISGHRSVSWYQQTPGQGLQFLFEYFSETQRNKGNFPGRFSGRQFSNSRSEMNVSTLELGDSALYLCASSWAGRFAGELFFGEGSRLTVL.

The chain is built from TRBV19 and TRBJ1-5, with TRBD1 identical over 7 bases. The ends lost 7 bases at V and 10 bases at J; junction bases unmatched: 10. Germline CDR1 LNHDA, CDR2 SQIVND (reference sequence). The CDR3 spans 13 residues. CDR3 residues: CASTPPTGLPQHF. CDR3 nucleotide sequence: TGTGCCAGTACCCCCCCGACAGGGTTACCCCAGCATTTT.

CDR3 bases: TGTGCCAGCAGTTTCACCCTCCGGGACAGGGTCGTTGGCTACACCTTC. This codes for CASSFTLRDRVVGYTF. This chain joins TRBV28 and TRBJ1-2; 9 nucleotides align to TRBD1. Trimming at V came to 3 bases and at J to 7 bases, leaving 12 bases not matched to a gene. CDR3 length: 16 residues. Germline loops: CDR1 MDHEN, CDR2 SYDVKM.

V and J are TRBV9 and TRBJ1-1, with D possibly being TRBD1 (5 bases). Trimming stripped 4 bases from V and 2 bases from J, with 15 bases between. CDR1 SGDLS and CDR2 YYNGEE come from the germline V gene. The CDR3 is made up of 15 amino acids. The CDR3 bases are TGTGCCAGCAGCCCCCAGGGTGGGATAAACACTGAAGCTTTCTTT. It is translated as CASSPQGGINTEAFF.

The chain combines TRBV13 with TRBJ2-3; TRBD1 matches at 7 bases. CDR1 and CDR2 (germline): PRHDT, FYEKMQ (reference sequence). The CDR3 is made up of 18 amino acids. With V trimmed by 4 bases and J by 5 bases, 18 bases remained unmatched. The CDR3 region has the DNA TGTGCCAGCAGCTCTCCAGGCCGAGGGGGCCGGCAGGAAGATACGCAGTATTTT. It encodes CASSSPGRGGRQEDTQYF.

The chain uses TRBV11-2 and TRBJ1-1, with D possibly matching TRBD1 (5 bases). The germline V gene encodes CDR1 SGHAT and CDR2 FQNNGV. The CDR3 has 15 amino acids. V was trimmed by 1 base and J by 1 base, leaving 10 bases between them. CDR3 bases: TGTGCCAGCAGCTTAGGAACCGGGGGGAACACTGAAGCTTTCTTT. Its translation is CASSLGTGGNTEAFF.

This clone was seen just once. The genes are TRBV7-3 and TRBJ2-6, with D tentatively TRBD1 (5 bases). V was pared by 5 bases and J by 3 bases, with 11 bases between. The CDR3 has 15 amino acids. CDR1 and CDR2 (germline): SGHTA, FQGTGA. The CDR3 sequence: CASSKQGSGANVLTF. CDR3 in DNA: TGTGCCAGCAGCAAGCAGGGAAGTGGGGCCAACGTCCTGACTTTC.

V and J are TRBV29-1 and TRBJ2-5; D is unclear. This CDR3 is built from 11 residues. Trimming pared 0 bases from V and 5 bases from J, leaving 4 bases between. Germline V gene sequence: CDR1 SQVTM, CDR2 ANQGSEA. CDR3 coding DNA: TGCAGCGTTGAAGATTCTGAGACCCAGTACTTC. It encodes CSVEDSETQYF.

The J gene is TRBJ2-4, the V gene TRBV18; D is perhaps TRBD1 (5 bases). This CDR3 region has 15 residues. Germline CDR1 KGHSH, CDR2 LQKENI. Trimming left V 0 bases short and J 10 bases short, with 16 bases between. The CDR3 is CASSPPGLSSSIQYF. DNA of the CDR3: TGTGCCAGCTCACCACCGGGGCTTAGCTCGAGTATTCAGTACTTC. Full variable domain (missing parts from reference TRBV18 and TRBJ2-4): NAGVMQNPRHLVRRRGQEARLRCSPMKGHSHVYWYRQLPEEGLKFMVYLQKENIIDESGMPKERFSAEFPKEGPSILRIQQVVRGDSAAYFCASSPPGLSSSIQYFGAGTRLSVL.

The chain uses TRBV5-1 and TRBJ2-1; tentative D call: TRBD2 (6 bases). The CDR3 runs 15 residues. The germline CDR1 and CDR2 sequences are SGHRS and YFSETQ. V gave up 2 bases and J gave up 0 bases, with 9 bases separating them. CDR3 sequence (DNA): TGCGCCAGCAGCTTTAACGGGGGCTCCTACAATGAGCAGTTCTTC. This encodes CASSFNGGSYNEQFF.

The V gene is TRBV6-5, the J gene TRBJ2-2; weak D call: TRBD2 (6 bases). The CDR3 has 13 amino acids. The germline CDR1 and CDR2 sequences are MNHEY and SVGAGI. V dropped 8 bases and J dropped 1 base, with 8 bases sitting between them. The CDR3 here is CASWRGNTGELFF. DNA for the CDR3: TGTGCCAGCTGGCGGGGGAACACCGGGGAGCTGTTTTTT.

This sequence joins TRBV19 and TRBJ1-6; a weak D match, TRBD1 (5 bases). V dropped 7 bases and J dropped 4 bases, with 23 bases sitting between them. There are 18 residues in the CDR3. The V gene's germline CDR1 is LNHDA and CDR2 SQIVND (reference sequence). The CDR3 spells CASMRGRGARGYNSPLHF. DNA of the CDR3: TGTGCCAGTATGCGGGGACGAGGAGCCCGAGGGTATAATTCACCCCTCCACTTT.